The 2 T cell receptor beta chains below all came from one sample that was sequenced in a study of T cells after somatic rescue of genetic block. Measured with immunoSEQ multiplex PCR; TCRdb has only the in-frame clones, and not every one. The table has 65,000 to 70,000 clones, about 92% seen once. Source material: peripheral blood mononuclear cells (PBMCs). The receptor set was obtained from a man in his forties or fifties.

The genes are TRBV18 and TRBJ1-1; D perhaps matches TRBD1 (6 bases). Germline V gives CDR1 KGHSH, CDR2 LQKENI. Trimming removed 5 bases from V and 5 bases from J, with 12 bases in between. This CDR3 is built from 13 residues. Here the CDR3 reads CASSLQGGTEAFF. DNA for the CDR3: TGTGCCAGCTCATTACAGGGAGGGACTGAAGCTTTCTTT.

The DNA for the CDR3 is TGTGCCAGCAGTTCTATAGCCGGGACAGGGTCCTATGGCTACACCTTC. This encodes CASSSIAGTGSYGYTF. This sequence joins TRBV28 and TRBJ1-2, with TRBD1 matching 9 bases. This CDR3 has 16 residues. J lost 4 bases, V lost 4 bases, and 10 bases had no gene match. The germline V gene has CDR1 MDHEN and CDR2 SYDVKM.